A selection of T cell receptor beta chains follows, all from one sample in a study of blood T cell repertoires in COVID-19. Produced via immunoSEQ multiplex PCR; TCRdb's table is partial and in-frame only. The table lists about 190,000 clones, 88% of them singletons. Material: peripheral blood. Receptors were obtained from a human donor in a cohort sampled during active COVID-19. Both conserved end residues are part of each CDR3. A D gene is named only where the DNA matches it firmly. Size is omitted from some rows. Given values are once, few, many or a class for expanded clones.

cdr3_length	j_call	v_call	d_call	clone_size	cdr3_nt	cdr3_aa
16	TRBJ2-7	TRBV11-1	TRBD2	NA	TGTGCCAGCAGCTTAGTAGGTAGCGGGAGCTCCTACGAGCAGTACTTC	CASSLVGSGSSYEQYF
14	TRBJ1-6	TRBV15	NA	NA	TGTGCCACCAGCAGAGACCTTTCTAATTCACCCCTCCACTTT	CATSRDLSNSPLHF
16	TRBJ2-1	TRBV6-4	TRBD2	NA	TGTGCCAGCAGTGACTCAACTAGCGGGAATTACAATGAGCAGTTCTTC	CASSDSTSGNYNEQFF
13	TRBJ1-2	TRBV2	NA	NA	TGTGCCAGCTCCGTGGAAGAGGCGGTCGGCTACACCTTC	CASSVEEAVGYTF
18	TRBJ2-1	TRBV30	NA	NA	TGTGCCTGCAACAGGAGGGGGATTGGCGGGAGTGTGTTAAATGAGCAGTTCTTC	CACNRRGIGGSVLNEQFF
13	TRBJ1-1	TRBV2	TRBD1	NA	TGTGCCAGCAAATCGGGACAGAACTATGAAGCTTTCTTT	CASKSGQNYEAFF
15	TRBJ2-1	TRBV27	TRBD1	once	TGTGCCAGCAGCCTGACAGGGGGCGCCTACAATGAGCAGTTCTTC	CASSLTGGAYNEQFF
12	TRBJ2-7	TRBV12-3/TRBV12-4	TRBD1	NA	TGTGCCAGCAAAACGACAGGGTTCGAGCAGTACTTC	CASKTTGFEQYF
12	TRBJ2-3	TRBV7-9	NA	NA	TGTGCCAGCAGCCCTCAAGCGGATACGCAGTATTTT	CASSPQADTQYF
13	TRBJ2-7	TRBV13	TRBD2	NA	TGTGCCAGCAGCCGGGAGGCTGGCGACGAGCAGTACTTC	CASSREAGDEQYF
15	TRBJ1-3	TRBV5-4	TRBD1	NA	TGTGCCAGCAGCATTGACAGGGTTCCTGGAAACACCATATATTTT	CASSIDRVPGNTIYF
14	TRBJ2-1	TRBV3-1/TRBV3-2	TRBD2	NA	TGTGCCAGCAGCCAACCCCAGGGACTACATGAGCAGTTCTTC	CASSQPQGLHEQFF
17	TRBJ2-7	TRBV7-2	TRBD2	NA	TGTGCCAGCAGCTCAGCCGGGACTAGCGGGGCTCTCTACGAGCAGTACTTC	CASSSAGTSGALYEQYF
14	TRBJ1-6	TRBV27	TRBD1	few	TGTGCCAGCAGCGGACAGGGGAATAATTCACCCCTCCACTTT	CASSGQGNNSPLHF
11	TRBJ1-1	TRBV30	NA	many	TGTGCCTGGGTCTTGAACACTGAAGCTTTCTTT	CAWVLNTEAFF
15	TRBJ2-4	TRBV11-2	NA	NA	TGTGCCAGCAGTCCTCATCGGGACACTAAAAACATTCAGTACTTC	CASSPHRDTKNIQYF
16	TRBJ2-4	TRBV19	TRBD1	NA	TGTGCCAGTAGTCAACCGACAGGGACCCTTAAAAACATTCAGTACTTC	CASSQPTGTLKNIQYF
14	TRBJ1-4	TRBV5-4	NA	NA	TGTGCCAGCAGCTTGGCTGCAACTAATGAAAAACTGTTTTTT	CASSLAATNEKLFF
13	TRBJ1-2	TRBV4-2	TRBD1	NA	TGTGCCAGCAGCCCGGGACAGATTGCTGGCTACACCTTC	CASSPGQIAGYTF
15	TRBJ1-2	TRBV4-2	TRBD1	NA	TGTGCCAGCAGCCAAATGTGGACAGGGAAACATGGCTACACCTTC	CASSQMWTGKHGYTF
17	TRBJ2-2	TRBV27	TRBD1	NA	TGTGCCAGCAGTACCCCGACAGGGGGCGTTAGCACCGGGGAGCTGTTTTTT	CASSTPTGGVSTGELFF
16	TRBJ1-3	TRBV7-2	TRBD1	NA	TGTGCCAGCAGCCCCCGGACAGGGAAATCTGGAAACACCATATATTTT	CASSPRTGKSGNTIYF
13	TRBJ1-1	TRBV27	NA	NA	TGTGCCAGCAGTTTAGCGGGGAACACTGAAGCTTTCTTT	CASSLAGNTEAFF
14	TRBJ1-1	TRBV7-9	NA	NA	TGTGCCAGCAGCTTGGGAGGGGAGGACACTGAAGCTTTCTTT	CASSLGGEDTEAFF
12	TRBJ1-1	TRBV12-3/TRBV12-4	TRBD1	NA	TGTGCCAGCCGACAGGGTTGGACTGAAGCTTTCTTT	CASRQGWTEAFF
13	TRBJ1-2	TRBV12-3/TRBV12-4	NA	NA	TGTGCCAGCAGTCTTAACAGGGACCTGGGCTACACCTTC	CASSLNRDLGYTF
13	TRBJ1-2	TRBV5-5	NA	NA	TGTGCCAGCAGCCGAACCTTAGTATGGGGCTACACCTTC	CASSRTLVWGYTF
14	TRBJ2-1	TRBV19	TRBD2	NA	TGTGCCAGTTCAGGCGGGGGGGTATGGAATGAGCAGTTCTTC	CASSGGGVWNEQFF
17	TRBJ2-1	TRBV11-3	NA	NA	TGTGCCAGCAGCTTAGAGGGCACCAAAGACCAGGAGGATGAGCAGTTCTTC	CASSLEGTKDQEDEQFF
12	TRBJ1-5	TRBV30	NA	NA	TGTGCCTGGAGTGTACGGGGGAAAGCCCAGCATTTT	CAWSVRGKAQHF
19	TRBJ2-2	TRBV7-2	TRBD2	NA	TGTGCCAGCAGCTTAGCGTTGACAGGAGGACTAGCGCCATCCGGGGAGCTGTTTTTT	CASSLALTGGLAPSGELFF
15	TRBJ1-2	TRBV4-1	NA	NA	TGCGCCAGCAGCCAAGCTGGGGCCCAGAACTATGGCTACACCTTC	CASSQAGAQNYGYTF
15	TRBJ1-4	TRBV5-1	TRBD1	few	TGCGCCAGCAGCTTGTCTGAGACAGGGGAAGAAAAACTGTTTTTT	CASSLSETGEEKLFF
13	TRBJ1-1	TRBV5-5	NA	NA	TGTGCCAGCAGTTACACAGGGAACACTGAAGCTTTCTTT	CASSYTGNTEAFF
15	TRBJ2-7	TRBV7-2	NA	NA	TGTGCCAGCAGCTTAGCCCGGCGGGGAGATTACGAGCAGTACTTC	CASSLARRGDYEQYF
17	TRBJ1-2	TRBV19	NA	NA	TGTGCCAGTAGTATCAGCCTGTGGAGCGGTCCTAACTATGGCTACACCTTC	CASSISLWSGPNYGYTF
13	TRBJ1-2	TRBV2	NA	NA	TGTGCCAGCAGTGAGTCCGGTCCCCTGGGCTACACCTTC	CASSESGPLGYTF